This TCR beta chain was recorded in a study of T cell responses to AZD1222 COVID-19 vaccine. Overall study results and limits: Spike-specific TCR breadth and depth both grew after two AZD1222 doses. Repertoires in all cases were sampled only once the peak T cell response had passed.

Measured with immunoSEQ multiplex PCR; TCRdb has only the in-frame clones, and not every one. The sample shows some 150,000 clones, 80% to 95% of them seen only once. Timing groups of about 4 and about 12 weeks for second doses were pooled. A word on this clone: The antigen remains undetermined.

Trimming took off 1 base at V and 2 bases at J, with 12 bases between the two ends. This CDR3 has 15 amino acids. Germline V CDR1 and CDR2: SGHRS, YFSETQ. The receptor comes from an adult who received the AZD1222 COVID-19 vaccine. The V and J genes are TRBV5-1 and TRBJ1-2; a possible D gene is TRBD1 (6 bases). The sample here was peripheral blood, taken 28 days after the second AZD1222 dose. In DNA, the CDR3 is TGCGCCAGCAGCTTGTCGACAGGAGGGAACTATGGCTACACCTTC. It translates to CASSLSTGGNYGYTF. Full variable domain (rest looked up from reference TRBV5-1 and TRBJ1-2): KAGVTQTPRYLIKTRGQQVTLSCSPISGHRSVSWYQQTPGQGLQFLFEYFSETQRNKGNFPGRFSGRQFSNSRSEMNVSTLELGDSALYLCASSLSTGGNYGYTFGSGTRLTVV.